The clone carrying this T cell receptor (beta chain) appeared once. This table comes from immunoSEQ multiplex PCR, and its TCRdb copy is limited to in-frame clones, with some not included. The sample records 85,000 to 120,000 clones, 92% being singletons. The data derive from a study of control samples from healthy donors and cancer patients. The germline V gene has CDR1 MDHEN and CDR2 SYDVKM. V lost 6 bases and J lost 3; bases outside the gene matches: 9. The CDR3 is 18 amino acids. The V and J genes are TRBV28 and TRBJ2-6; 12 bases line up with TRBD1. Material for sequencing was blood. The sequence derives from a woman aged 18-29 years in good health. The CDR3 DNA reads as TGTGCCAGCAGCCCCCGGGACAGGGGGCAAGGTGGGGCCAACGTCCTGACTTTC. This translates into CASSPRDRGQGGANVLTF.